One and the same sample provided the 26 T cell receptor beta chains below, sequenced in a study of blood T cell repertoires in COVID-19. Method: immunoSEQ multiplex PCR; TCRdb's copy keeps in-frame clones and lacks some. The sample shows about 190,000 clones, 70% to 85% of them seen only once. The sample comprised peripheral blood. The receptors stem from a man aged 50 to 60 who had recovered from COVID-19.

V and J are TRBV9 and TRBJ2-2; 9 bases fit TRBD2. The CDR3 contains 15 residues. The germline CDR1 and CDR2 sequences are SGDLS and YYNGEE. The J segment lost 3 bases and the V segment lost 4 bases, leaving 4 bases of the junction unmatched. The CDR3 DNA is TGTGCCAGCAGCATTGGGACTAGCTACACCGGGGAGCTGTTTTTT. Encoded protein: CASSIGTSYTGELFF.

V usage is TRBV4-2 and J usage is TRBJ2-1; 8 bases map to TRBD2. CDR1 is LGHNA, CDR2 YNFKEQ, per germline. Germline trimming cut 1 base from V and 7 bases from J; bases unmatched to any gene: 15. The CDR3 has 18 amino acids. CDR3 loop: CASSQGRSSGLVSNEQFF. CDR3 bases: TGTGCCAGCAGCCAAGGCAGGTCGTCGGGACTAGTATCGAATGAGCAGTTCTTC.

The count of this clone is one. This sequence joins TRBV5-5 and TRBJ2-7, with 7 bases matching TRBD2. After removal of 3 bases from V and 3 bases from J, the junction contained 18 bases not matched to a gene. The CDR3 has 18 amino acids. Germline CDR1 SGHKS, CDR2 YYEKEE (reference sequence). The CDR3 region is CASSSGESGTTLIYEQYF. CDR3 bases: TGTGCCAGCAGCTCGGGAGAAAGCGGGACCACCTTGATCTACGAGCAGTACTTC.

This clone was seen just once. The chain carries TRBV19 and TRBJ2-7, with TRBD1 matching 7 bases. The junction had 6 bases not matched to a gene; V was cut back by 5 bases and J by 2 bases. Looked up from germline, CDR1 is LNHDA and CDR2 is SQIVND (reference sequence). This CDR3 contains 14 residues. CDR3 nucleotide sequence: TGTGCCAGTAGTGCGACAGGGAGACCCTACGAGCAGTACTTC. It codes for CASSATGRPYEQYF.

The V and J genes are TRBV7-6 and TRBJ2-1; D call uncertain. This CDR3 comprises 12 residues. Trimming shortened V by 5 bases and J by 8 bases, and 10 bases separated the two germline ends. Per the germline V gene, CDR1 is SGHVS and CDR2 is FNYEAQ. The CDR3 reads CASSPRFYEQFF. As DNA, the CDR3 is TGTGCCAGCAGCCCGCGGTTCTATGAGCAGTTCTTC. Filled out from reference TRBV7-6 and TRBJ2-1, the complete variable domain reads GAGVSQSPRYKVTKRGQDVALRCDPISGHVSLYWYRQALGQGPEFLTYFNYEAQQDKSGLPNDRFSAERPEGSISTLTIQRTEQRDSAMYRCASSPRFYEQFFGPGTRLTVL.

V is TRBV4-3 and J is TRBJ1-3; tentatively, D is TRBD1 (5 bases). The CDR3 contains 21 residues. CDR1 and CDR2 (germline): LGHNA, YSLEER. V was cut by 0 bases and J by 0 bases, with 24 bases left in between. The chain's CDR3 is CASSQDPISREPPSSGNTIYF. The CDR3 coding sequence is TGCGCCAGCAGCCAAGATCCCATTTCCAGGGAACCACCGAGCTCTGGAAACACCATATATTTT.

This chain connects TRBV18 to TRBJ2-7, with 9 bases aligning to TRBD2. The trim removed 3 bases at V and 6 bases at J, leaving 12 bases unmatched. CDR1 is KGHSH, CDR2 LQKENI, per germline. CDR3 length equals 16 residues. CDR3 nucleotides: TGTGCCAGCTCACCCCCGGGGCGGGAGGGCCTCGGCGAGCAGTACTTC. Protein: CASSPPGREGLGEQYF. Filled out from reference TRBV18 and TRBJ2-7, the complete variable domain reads NAGVMQNPRHLVRRRGQEARLRCSPMKGHSHVYWYRQLPEEGLKFMVYLQKENIIDESGMPKERFSAEFPKEGPSILRIQQVVRGDSAAYFCASSPPGREGLGEQYFGPGTRLTVT.

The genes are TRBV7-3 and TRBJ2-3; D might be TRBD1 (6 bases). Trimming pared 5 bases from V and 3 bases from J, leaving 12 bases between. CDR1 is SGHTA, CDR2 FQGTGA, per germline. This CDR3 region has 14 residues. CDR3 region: CASSPSTGTDTQYF. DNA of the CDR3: TGTGCCAGCAGCCCGTCGACAGGAACAGATACGCAGTATTTT.

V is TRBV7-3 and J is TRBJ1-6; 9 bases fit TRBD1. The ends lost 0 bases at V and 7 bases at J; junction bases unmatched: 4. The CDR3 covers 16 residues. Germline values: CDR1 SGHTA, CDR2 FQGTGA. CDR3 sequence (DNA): TGTGCCAGCAGCTTAACTGGAGACAGGGGGAATTCACCCCTCCACTTT. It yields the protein CASSLTGDRGNSPLHF.

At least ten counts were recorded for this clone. The CDR3: CASSQDPDSVSGANVLTF. The CDR3 DNA reads TGCGCCAGCAGCCAAGACCCTGACAGTGTCTCTGGGGCCAACGTCCTGACTTTC. This chain links TRBV4-3 with TRBJ2-6; tentatively, D is TRBD1 (5 bases). In germline, CDR1 is LGHNA, CDR2 YSLEER. V was trimmed by 0 bases and J by 0 bases, leaving 12 bases between them. The CDR3 loop spans 18 amino acids.

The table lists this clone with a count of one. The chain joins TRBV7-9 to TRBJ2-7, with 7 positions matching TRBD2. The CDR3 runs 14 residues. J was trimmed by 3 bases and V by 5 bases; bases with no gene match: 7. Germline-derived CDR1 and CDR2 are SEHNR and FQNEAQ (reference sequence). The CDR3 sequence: CASSLGGVNYEQYF. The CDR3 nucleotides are TGTGCCAGCAGCCTTGGGGGGGTTAACTACGAGCAGTACTTC. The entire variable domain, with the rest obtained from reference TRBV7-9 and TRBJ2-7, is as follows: DTGVSQNPRHKITKRGQNVTFRCDPISEHNRLYWYRQTLGQGPEFLTYFQNEAQLEKSRLLSDRFSAERPKGSFSTLEIQRTEQGDSAMYLCASSLGGVNYEQYFGPGTRLTVT.

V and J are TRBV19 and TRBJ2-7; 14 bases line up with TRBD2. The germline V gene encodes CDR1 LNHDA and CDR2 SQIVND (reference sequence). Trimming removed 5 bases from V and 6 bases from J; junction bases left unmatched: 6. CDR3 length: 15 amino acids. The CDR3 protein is CASSQGLAGDGEQYF. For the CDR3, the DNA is TGTGCCAGTAGTCAGGGACTAGCGGGAGACGGCGAGCAGTACTTC.

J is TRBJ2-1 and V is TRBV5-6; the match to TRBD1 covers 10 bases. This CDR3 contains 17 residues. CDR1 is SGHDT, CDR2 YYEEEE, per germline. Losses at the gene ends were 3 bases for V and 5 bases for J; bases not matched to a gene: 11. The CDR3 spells CASSYTKRDRGDNEQFF. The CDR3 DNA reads TGTGCCAGCAGCTATACAAAACGGGACAGGGGAGACAATGAGCAGTTCTTC.

The chain's CDR3 is CAWAPRGEKLFF. In DNA form, the CDR3 reads TGTGCCTGGGCCCCAAGGGGTGAAAAACTGTTTTTT. The chain recombines TRBV30 with TRBJ1-4; D possibly corresponds to TRBD1 (5 bases). This CDR3 comprises 12 residues. Germline V gives CDR1 GTSNPN, CDR2 SVGIG (reference sequence). V lost 5 bases, J lost 7 bases, and 11 bases lay in between.

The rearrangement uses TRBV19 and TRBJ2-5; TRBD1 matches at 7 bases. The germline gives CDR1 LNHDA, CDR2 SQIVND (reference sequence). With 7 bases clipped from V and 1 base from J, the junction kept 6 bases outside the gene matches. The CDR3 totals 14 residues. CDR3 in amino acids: CASTPWDSQETQYF. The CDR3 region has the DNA TGTGCCAGTACCCCTTGGGACAGCCAAGAGACCCAGTACTTC.

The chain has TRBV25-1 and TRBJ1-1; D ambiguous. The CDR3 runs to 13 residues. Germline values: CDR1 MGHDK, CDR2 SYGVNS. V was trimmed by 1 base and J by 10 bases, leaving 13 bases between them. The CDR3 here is CASSELESRSAFF. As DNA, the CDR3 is TGTGCCAGCAGTGAATTAGAGTCACGGTCAGCTTTCTTT.

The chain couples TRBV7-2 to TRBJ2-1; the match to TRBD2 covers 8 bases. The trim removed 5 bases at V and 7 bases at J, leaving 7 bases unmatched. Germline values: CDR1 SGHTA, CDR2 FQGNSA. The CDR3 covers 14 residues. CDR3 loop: CASSPVSGRNEQFF. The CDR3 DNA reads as TGTGCCAGCAGCCCCGTCAGCGGGAGAAATGAGCAGTTCTTC.

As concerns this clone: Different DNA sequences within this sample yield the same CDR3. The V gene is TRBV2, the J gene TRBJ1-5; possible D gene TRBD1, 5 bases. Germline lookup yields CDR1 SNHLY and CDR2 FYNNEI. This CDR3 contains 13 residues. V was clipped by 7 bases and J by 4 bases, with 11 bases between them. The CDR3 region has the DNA TGTGCCAGCAAGGGGTTAGGGAATCAGCCCCAGCATTTT. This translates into CASKGLGNQPQHF.

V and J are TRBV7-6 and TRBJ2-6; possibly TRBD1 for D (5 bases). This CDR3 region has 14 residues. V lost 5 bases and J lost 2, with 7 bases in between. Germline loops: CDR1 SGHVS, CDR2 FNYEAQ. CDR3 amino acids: CASSAGPGANVLTF. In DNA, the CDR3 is TGTGCCAGCAGCGCAGGGCCTGGGGCCAACGTCCTGACTTTC.

The DNA of the CDR3 is TGTGCCTGGAGGGGCCTAAGCTCTGGAAACACCATATATTTT. This codes for CAWRGLSSGNTIYF. The chain recombines TRBV30 with TRBJ1-3; D gene ambiguous. Germline CDR1 and CDR2: GTSNPN and SVGIG (reference sequence). Trimming removed 3 bases at V and 0 bases at J, with 9 bases between. This CDR3 has 14 amino acids.

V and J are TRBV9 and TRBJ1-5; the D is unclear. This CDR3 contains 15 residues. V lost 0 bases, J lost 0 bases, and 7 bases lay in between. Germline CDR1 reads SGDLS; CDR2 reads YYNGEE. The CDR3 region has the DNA TGTGCCAGCAGCGTAGCCGGGTCTAGCAATCAGCCCCAGCATTTT. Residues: CASSVAGSSNQPQHF. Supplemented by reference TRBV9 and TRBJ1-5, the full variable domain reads DSGVTQTPKHLITATGQRVTLRCSPRSGDLSVYWYQQSLDQGLQFLIQYYNGEERAKGNILERFSAQQFPDLHSELNLSSLELGDSALYFCASSVAGSSNQPQHFGDGTRLSIL.

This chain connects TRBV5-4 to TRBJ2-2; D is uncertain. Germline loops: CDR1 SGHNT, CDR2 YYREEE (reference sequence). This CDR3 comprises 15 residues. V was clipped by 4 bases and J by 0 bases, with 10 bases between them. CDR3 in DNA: TGTGCCAGCAGCGCCGACATGTCGAACACCGGGGAGCTGTTTTTT. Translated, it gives CASSADMSNTGELFF.

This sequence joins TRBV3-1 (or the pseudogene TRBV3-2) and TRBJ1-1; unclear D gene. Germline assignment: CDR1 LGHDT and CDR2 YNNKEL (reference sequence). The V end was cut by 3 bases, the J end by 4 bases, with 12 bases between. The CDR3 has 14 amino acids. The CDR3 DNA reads TGTGCCAGCAGCCATCTGGGGAGGCCCACTGAAGCTTTCTTT. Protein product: CASSHLGRPTEAFF.

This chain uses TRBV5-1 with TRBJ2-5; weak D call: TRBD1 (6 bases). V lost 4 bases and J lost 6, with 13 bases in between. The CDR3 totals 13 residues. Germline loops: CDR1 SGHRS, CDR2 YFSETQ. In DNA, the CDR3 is TGCGCCAGCAGCCTCCAGGGGACGCAGACCCAGTACTTC. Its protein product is CASSLQGTQTQYF. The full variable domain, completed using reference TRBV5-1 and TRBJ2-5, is KAGVTQTPRYLIKTRGQQVTLSCSPISGHRSVSWYQQTPGQGLQFLFEYFSETQRNKGNFPGRFSGRQFSNSRSEMNVSTLELGDSALYLCASSLQGTQTQYFGPGTRLLVL.

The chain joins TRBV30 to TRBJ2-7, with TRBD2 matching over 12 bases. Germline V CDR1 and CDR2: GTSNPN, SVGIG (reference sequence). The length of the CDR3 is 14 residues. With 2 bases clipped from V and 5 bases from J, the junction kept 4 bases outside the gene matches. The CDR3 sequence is CAWSMTSGRNEQYF. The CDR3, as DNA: TGTGCCTGGAGTATGACTAGCGGGAGAAACGAGCAGTACTTC.

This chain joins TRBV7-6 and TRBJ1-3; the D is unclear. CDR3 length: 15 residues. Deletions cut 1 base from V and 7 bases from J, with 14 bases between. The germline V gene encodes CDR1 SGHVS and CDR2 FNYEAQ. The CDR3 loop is CASSLVRESENTIYF. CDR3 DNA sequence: TGTGCCAGCAGCTTAGTAAGGGAGTCGGAGAACACCATATATTTT.